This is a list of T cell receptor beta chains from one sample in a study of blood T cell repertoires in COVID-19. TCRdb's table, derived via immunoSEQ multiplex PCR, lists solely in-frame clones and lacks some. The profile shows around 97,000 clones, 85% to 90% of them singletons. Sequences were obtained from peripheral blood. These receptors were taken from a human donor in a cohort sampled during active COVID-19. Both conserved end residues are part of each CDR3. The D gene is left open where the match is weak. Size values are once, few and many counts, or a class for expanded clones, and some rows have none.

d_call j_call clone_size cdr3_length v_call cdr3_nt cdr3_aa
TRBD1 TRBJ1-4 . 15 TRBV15 TGTGCCACCAGCAAACGGGACAGCTCGAGCGAAAAACTGTTTTTT CATSKRDSSSEKLFF
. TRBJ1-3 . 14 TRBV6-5 TGTGCCAGCAGGGGGGGACGGCCTGGAAACACCATATATTTT CASRGGRPGNTIYF
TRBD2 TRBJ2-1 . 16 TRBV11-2 TGTGCCAGCCAAGTGGTACGGGGGGGGTCCTACAATGAGCAGTTCTTC CASQVVRGGSYNEQFF
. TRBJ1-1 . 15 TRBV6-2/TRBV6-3 TGTGCCAGCAGTTACCGGGGGACGACGAACACTGAAGCTTTCTTT CASSYRGTTNTEAFF
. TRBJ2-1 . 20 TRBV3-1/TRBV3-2 TGTGCCAGCAGCCAAGATCCCCACCTCGGGTGGGAGGAGTCCTACAATGAGCAGTTCTTC CASSQDPHLGWEESYNEQFF
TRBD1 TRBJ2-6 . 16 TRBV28 TGTGCCAGCAATAGACAGGGAAAGGCCGGGGCCAACGTCCTGACTTTC CASNRQGKAGANVLTF
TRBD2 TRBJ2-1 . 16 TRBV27 TGTGCCAGCAGTTTCATAGCGGGGGCCATGTACAATGAGCAGTTCTTC CASSFIAGAMYNEQFF
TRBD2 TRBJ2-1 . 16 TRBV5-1 TGCGCCAGCAGCCTGGGGTTCCAAGCGGGGGCCTATGAGCAGTTCTTC CASSLGFQAGAYEQFF
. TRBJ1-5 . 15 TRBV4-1 TGCGCCAGCAGCCAAGAGGAGGGTAGCAATCAGCCCCAGCATTTT CASSQEEGSNQPQHF
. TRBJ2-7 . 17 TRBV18 TGTGCCAGCTCACAACAACTGGGACACGGGTTTGCCTACGAGCAGTACTTC CASSQQLGHGFAYEQYF
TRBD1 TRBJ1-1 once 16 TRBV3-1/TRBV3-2 TGTGCCAGCAGCCAAGATCTCGGACAGGTCAACACTGAAGCTTTCTTT CASSQDLGQVNTEAFF
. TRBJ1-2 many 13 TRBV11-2 TGTGCCAGCAGCTTAGCGGCAGGCTATGGCTACACCTTC CASSLAAGYGYTF
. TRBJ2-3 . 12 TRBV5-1 TGCGCCAGCAGCCGGTCGGTAGATACGCAGTATTTT CASSRSVDTQYF
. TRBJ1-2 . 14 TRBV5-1 TGCGCCAGCAATCAGGGGAACGGGAACTATGGCTACACCTTC CASNQGNGNYGYTF
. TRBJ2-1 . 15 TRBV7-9 TGTGCCAGCAGCTCCGTGGGGGCCTTGGGGAATGAGCAGTTCTTC CASSSVGALGNEQFF
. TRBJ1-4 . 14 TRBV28 TGTGCCAGCAGTGGAGGGGTGACTAATGAAAAACTGTTTTTT CASSGGVTNEKLFF
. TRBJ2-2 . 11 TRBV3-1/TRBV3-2 TGTGCCAGCAGCCAGGACTGGGAGCTGTTTTTT CASSQDWELFF
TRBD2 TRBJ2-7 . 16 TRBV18 TGTGCCAGCTCACCAATGAGACTAGCGGGAGACGGCGAGCAGTACTTC CASSPMRLAGDGEQYF
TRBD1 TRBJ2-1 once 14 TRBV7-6 TGTGCCAGCAGCCAATTGACAGGGGAGTATGAGCAGTTCTTC CASSQLTGEYEQFF
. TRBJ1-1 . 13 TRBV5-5 TGTGCCAGCAGCTGGGGGCGAGAAACTGAAGCTTTCTTT CASSWGRETEAFF
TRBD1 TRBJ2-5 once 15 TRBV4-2 TGTGCCAGCAGCCAAGGGGTCACAGGGGTGGAGACCCAGTACTTC CASSQGVTGVETQYF
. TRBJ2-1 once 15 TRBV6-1 TGTGCCAGCAGTGAAGCTGGGACACCGTACAATGAGCAGTTCTTC CASSEAGTPYNEQFF
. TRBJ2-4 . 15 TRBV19 TGTGCCAGTAGTCGGGGGATACTAGCCAAAAACATTCAGTACTTC CASSRGILAKNIQYF
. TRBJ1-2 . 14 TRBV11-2 TGTGCCAGCAGCTTGCGCCCCTCTAACTATGGCTACACCTTC CASSLRPSNYGYTF
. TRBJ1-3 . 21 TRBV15 TGTGCCACCAGCAGAGAGGGACTTTTTTGGAGGGGTAACCCGTCTGGAAACACCATATATTTT CATSREGLFWRGNPSGNTIYF
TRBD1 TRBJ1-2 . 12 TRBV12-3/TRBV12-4 TGTGCCAGCAGTTTGACAGGGGTTGGCTACACCTTC CASSLTGVGYTF
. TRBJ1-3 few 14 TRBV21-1 TGTGCCAGTTATACAGGGAGCTCTGGAAACACCATATATTTT CASYTGSSGNTIYF
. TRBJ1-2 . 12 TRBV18 TGTGCCAGCTCACCACAGGGAGATGGCTACACCTTC CASSPQGDGYTF
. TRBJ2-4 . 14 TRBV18 TGTGCCAGCTCACCTCAGGGTAGGGTGTACATTCAGTACTTC CASSPQGRVYIQYF